The following is a TCR beta chain sequence with its context. Its specificity is not known. Germline lookup yields CDR1 SGHTA and CDR2 FQGTGA. The CDR3 runs 14 residues. Trimming left V 4 bases short and J 12 bases short, with 19 bases between. These data originate in a study of vaccination and CD4 T cells after COVID-19. Overall study context: Cells were stimulated with overlapping spike peptide pools from SARS-CoV-2, HCoV-NL63, HCoV-OC43 and HCoV-229E.

Sequencing of cultured CD4+ T cell DNA used the Oncomine TCR Beta short-read assay. Each CDR3 protein is one row after TCRdb ran MiXCR on the PCR reads. The sample shows some 15,000 distinct CDR3 sequences, roughly 36% of them seen only once. Treatment denoted: roughly nine-day PBMC culture with coronavirus spike peptide pools or control peptides (ViraFEST assay). The clonotype comes from a human donor who received a COVID-19 vaccine. The rearrangement uses TRBV7-3 and TRBJ2-1, with D perhaps matching TRBD2 (6 bases). This specimen consisted of CD4+ T cells from blood, cultured in vitro, obtained before SARS-CoV-2 vaccination. The CDR3 DNA reads TGTGCCAGCAGCTCCCTCCCCGGGGGTAGCCGGCAGTTCTTC. As protein: CASSSLPGGSRQFF.